This T cell receptor (beta chain) was found in a study of shared T cell receptors in the human thymus. This CDR3 comprises 15 residues. The germline V gene encodes CDR1 SGHVS and CDR2 FNYEAQ. Trimming took off 3 bases at V and 6 bases at J, with 12 bases between the two ends. The method was immunoSEQ multiplex PCR; TCRdb's version includes in-frame clones alone and lacks a portion of them. The repertoire holds around 340,000 clones, with 95% as singletons. This receptor was identified in a human donor. The chain links TRBV7-6 to TRBJ1-6, with D hard to call. Sequenced input: thymocytes. The CDR3 region has the DNA TGTGCCAGCAGCTTTTATCTGAGAGGTAATTCACCCCTCCACTTT. It translates to CASSFYLRGNSPLHF.